A single sample is the source of the 10 T cell receptor beta chains below, sequenced in a study of shared clonotypes between healthy human individuals. The method was immunoSEQ multiplex PCR; TCRdb's version includes in-frame clones alone and lacks a portion of them. The sample lists about 2.1 million clones, about 94% occurring once. As defined, naive CD8 cells were CD45RO-negative and positively selected for CCR7, with terminally differentiated effector memory CD45RA+ cells excluded. Sequenced sample: naive CD8+ T cells from PBMCs. These receptors were collected from a man younger than 30 in good health. Some clones in this sample may be carry-over from other donors' samples.

The rearrangement joins TRBV27 to TRBJ2-1; D possibly corresponds to TRBD1 (5 bases). Germline V gene sequence: CDR1 MNHEY, CDR2 SMNVEV (reference sequence). The V end was cut by 6 bases, the J end by 4 bases, with 13 bases between. This CDR3 region has 14 residues. CDR3 DNA: TGTGCCAGCAGCCCCGGACACAGTTACAATGAGCAGTTCTTC. Translated, it gives CASSPGHSYNEQFF.

The chain uses TRBV10-2 and TRBJ1-1; no reliable D call. The germline gives CDR1 WSHSY, CDR2 SAAADI. Trimming took 3 bases from V and 1 from J, leaving 9 bases between them. The CDR3 runs 14 residues. The CDR3 DNA reads as TGCGCCAGCAGTGATAATTCAGGGAACACTGAAGCTTTCTTT. This translates into CASSDNSGNTEAFF.

The J gene is TRBJ2-7, the V gene TRBV19, with TRBD1 as a possible D gene (6 bases). Trimming took 5 bases from V and 4 from J, leaving 27 bases between them. The CDR3 runs to 18 residues. The V gene's germline CDR1 is LNHDA and CDR2 SQIVND (reference sequence). DNA for the CDR3: TGTGCCAGTAGTGTTGACATACAGGGTTTGGATTTTGAGTACGAGCAGTACTTC. This sequence encodes CASSVDIQGLDFEYEQYF.

The chain joins TRBV2 to TRBJ2-1, with 8 bases identical to TRBD2. CDR1 and CDR2 (germline): SNHLY, FYNNEI. The trim removed 3 bases at V and 8 bases at J, leaving 6 bases unmatched. The CDR3 runs 14 residues. CDR3 sequence reads: CASSEYGAGDEQFF. CDR3 DNA: TGTGCCAGCAGTGAGTATGGAGCGGGAGATGAGCAGTTCTTC.

The chain links TRBV11-2 to TRBJ2-7; 10 bases agree with TRBD2. After removal of 5 bases from V and 6 bases from J, the junction contained 10 bases not matched to a gene. The CDR3 consists of 15 residues. Germline lookup yields CDR1 SGHAT and CDR2 FQNNGV. The CDR3 sequence: CASSGGTSVLSEQYF. The CDR3 DNA reads TGTGCCAGCAGCGGCGGGACTAGCGTTCTGAGCGAGCAGTACTTC.

About this clone: The junction departs from the called germline gene at one end, perhaps through a read error. Other DNA variants within this sample encode the same CDR3. V usage is TRBV5-4 and J usage is TRBJ2-7; D is ambiguous. Germline CDR1 SGHNT, CDR2 YYREEE (reference sequence). CDR3 length equals 12 residues. DNA of the CDR3: TGTGCCAGCAGCGACGGGCTTGCCGAGCAGTACTTT. This sequence encodes CASSDGLAEQYF.

V and J are TRBV4-1 and TRBJ2-1; D is undetermined. Germline CDR1 reads MGHRA; CDR2 reads YSYEKL. V shed 5 bases and J shed 5 bases, with 16 bases lying between them. The CDR3 extends over 15 amino acids. The CDR3 bases are TGCGCCAGCAGCTCCACGGTGGGCGAAAACAATGAGCAGTTCTTC. Its protein is CASSSTVGENNEQFF.

The CDR3 here is CASTADRRRATGELFF. The CDR3 DNA sequence: TGTGCCAGCACCGCAGACCGGCGTCGGGCCACCGGGGAGCTGTTTTTT. This chain uses TRBV27 with TRBJ2-2; D unclear. Germline loops: CDR1 MNHEY, CDR2 SMNVEV (reference sequence). V lost 7 bases and J 4 bases, leaving 19 bases between the germline ends. This CDR3 comprises 16 residues.

V and J are TRBV6-5 and TRBJ2-7; D may be TRBD2 (6 bases). Germline CDR1 is MNHEY and CDR2 is SVGAGI. The V and J ends lost 6 bases and 2 bases respectively, with 14 bases between them. This CDR3 is 14 amino acids long. In DNA form, the CDR3 reads TGTGCCAGCAGCCCAACTAGCCGAGCCTACGAGCAGTACTTC. This codes for CASSPTSRAYEQYF.

This rearrangement joins TRBV5-6 to TRBJ2-7; 7 nucleotides align to TRBD2. The CDR3 spans 12 residues. Unmatched junction bases numbered 4, after V lost 4 bases and J lost 6 bases. Germline V gene lookup returns CDR1 SGHDT and CDR2 YYEEEE. CDR3 nucleotide sequence: TGTGCCAGCAGCCCGGGAGGACTCGAGCAGTACTTC. This sequence encodes CASSPGGLEQYF. Full variable domain (missing parts from reference TRBV5-6 and TRBJ2-7): DAGVTQSPTHLIKTRGQQVTLRCSPKSGHDTVSWYQQALGQGPQFIFQYYEEEERQRGNFPDRFSGHQFPNYSSELNVNALLLGDSALYLCASSPGGLEQYFGPGTRLTVT.